Shown below are 28 T cell receptor beta chains from a single sample sequenced in a study of blood T cell repertoires in COVID-19. TCRdb's copy holds only in-frame clones and misses some; the assay was immunoSEQ multiplex PCR. The sample includes about 220,000 clones, 84% seen only once; the top ten take 9.7%. The source material was peripheral blood. The receptors originated from a man aged 50-60 years with active or convalescent COVID-19.

This chain connects TRBV6-5 to TRBJ2-7; D possibly corresponds to TRBD2 (6 bases). This CDR3 is built from 13 residues. The V end was cut by 7 bases, the J end by 4 bases, with 14 bases between. Germline V gene lookup returns CDR1 MNHEY and CDR2 SVGAGI. CDR3 amino acids: CASTEGADYEQYV. CDR3 nucleotide sequence: TGTGCCAGCACGGAGGGAGCGGATTACGAGCAGTACGTC.

The V gene is TRBV4-1, the J gene TRBJ2-2, with TRBD2 matching over 9 bases. CDR1 and CDR2 from the germline V gene are MGHRA and YSYEKL. This CDR3 spans 16 amino acids. V lost 4 bases to trimming and J lost 5 bases; unmatched junction nucleotides: 8. CDR3 in DNA: TGCGCCAGCAGCCTTATGGGAAGCGGGAGGACCGGGGAGCTGTTTTTT. Translating it yields CASSLMGSGRTGELFF.

The V gene is TRBV28, the J gene TRBJ2-1; 11 nucleotides match TRBD2. The CDR3 totals 14 residues. The germline V gene encodes CDR1 MDHEN and CDR2 SYDVKM. V dropped 6 bases and J dropped 6; count of bases not matched to a gene: 4. The CDR3 region is CASSGLAGLNEQFF. The CDR3 region has the DNA TGTGCCAGCAGCGGACTAGCGGGCCTCAATGAGCAGTTCTTC.

This sequence joins TRBV24-1 and TRBJ2-5; 11 nucleotides align to TRBD2. V lost 1 base and J lost 4; bases outside the gene matches: 1. Germline V gives CDR1 KGHDR, CDR2 SFDVKD. The CDR3 is 15 residues long. The DNA for the CDR3 is TGTGCCACCAGTGATTTAACTAGCGGGGGAGAGACCCAGTACTTC. It is translated as CATSDLTSGGETQYF.

This clone was seen a few times. The chain links TRBV11-2 to TRBJ2-3; 11 nucleotides match TRBD2. Losses at the gene ends were 3 bases for V and 2 bases for J; bases not matched to a gene: 4. From germline, CDR1 is SGHAT and CDR2 FQNNGV. The CDR3 has 16 amino acids. The CDR3 loop is CASSFRLAGFTDTQYF. The CDR3 nucleotides are TGTGCCAGCAGCTTTCGACTAGCGGGGTTCACAGATACGCAGTATTTT.

V usage is TRBV5-1 and J usage is TRBJ1-6; D perhaps matches TRBD1 (5 bases). The CDR3 loop spans 17 amino acids. CDR1 and CDR2 (germline): SGHRS, YFSETQ. V was shortened by 3 bases and J by 5 bases, with 18 bases between the two germline ends. CDR3 DNA sequence: TGCGCCAGCAGCTCCCTCCCGACAGAGCCGAATAATTCACCCCTCCACTTT. Translation: CASSSLPTEPNNSPLHF.

The CDR3 DNA reads as TGCGCCAGCAGCTTCCTGACAGGGATCGGCGGGGAGCTGTTTTTT. Amino acid sequence: CASSFLTGIGGELFF. V is TRBV5-1 and J is TRBJ2-2; TRBD1 aligns across 7 bases. The germline V gene encodes CDR1 SGHRS and CDR2 YFSETQ. J was trimmed by 7 bases and V by 2 bases; bases with no gene match: 8. This CDR3 is 15 amino acids long.

The chain is built from TRBV28 and TRBJ1-1; tentatively, D is TRBD1 (6 bases). V lost 5 bases and J 3 bases, leaving 16 bases between the germline ends. CDR1 MDHEN and CDR2 SYDVKM come from the germline V gene. This CDR3 spans 15 amino acids. This CDR3 is CASSDVTGPYTEAFF. In nucleotides, the CDR3 is TGTGCCAGCAGTGATGTAACAGGGCCCTACACTGAAGCTTTCTTT. The complete variable domain, with remaining parts taken from reference TRBV28 and TRBJ1-1, reads DVKVTQSSRYLVKRTGEKVFLECVQDMDHENMFWYRQDPGLGLRLIYFSYDVKMKEKGDIPEGYSVSREKKERFSLILESASTNQTSMYLCASSDVTGPYTEAFFGQGTRLTVV.

The chain recombines TRBV28 with TRBJ2-7; TRBD2 might be the D (5 bases). CDR1 and CDR2 from the germline V gene are MDHEN and SYDVKM. V lost 3 bases to trimming and J lost 1 base, with 19 bases between them. The CDR3 spans 17 residues. The CDR3 DNA sequence: TGTGCCAGCAGTTTCGCCGGGGTCGCTCCCTTTTCCTACGAGCAGTACGTC. Its protein product is CASSFAGVAPFSYEQYV.

This chain links TRBV9 with TRBJ1-2, with D possibly TRBD1 on 6 matching bases. The CDR3 is 14 amino acids. The germline gives CDR1 SGDLS, CDR2 YYNGEE. V was trimmed by 4 bases and J by 4 bases, leaving 14 bases between them. The CDR3 nucleotides are TGTGCCAGCAGCCTATCGGACAGAGGCTATGGCTACACCTTC. Its protein is CASSLSDRGYGYTF.

The chain joins TRBV7-8 to TRBJ1-3, with TRBD1 matching over 9 bases. This CDR3 is 17 amino acids long. The V segment lost 1 base and the J segment 2 bases; nucleotides outside the gene matches: 6. Germline CDR1 is SGHVS and CDR2 is FQNEAQ. CDR3 sequence (DNA): TGTGCCAGCAGCTTAGATGTATGGGACAGGGCTGGAAACACCATATATTTT. Translated, it gives CASSLDVWDRAGNTIYF.

This chain joins TRBV7-2 and TRBJ2-5; D gene unclear. This CDR3 comprises 16 residues. The V gene's germline CDR1 is SGHTA and CDR2 FQGNSA. Trimming stripped 1 base from V and 1 base from J, with 13 bases between. CDR3 DNA: TGTGCCAGCAGCTTAGTCATGTCTCCTATCCAAGAGACCCAGTACTTC. This sequence encodes CASSLVMSPIQETQYF.

This sequence joins TRBV7-8 and TRBJ1-6; 7 bases map to TRBD1. Losses at the gene ends were 3 bases for V and 14 bases for J; bases not matched to a gene: 10. The germline V gene has CDR1 SGHVS and CDR2 FQNEAQ. The CDR3 consists of 14 residues. CDR3 coding DNA: TGTGCCAGCAGCTTCGGACAGGTCCTATGGGCCCTCCACTTT. It translates to CASSFGQVLWALHF.

The chain has TRBV5-1 and TRBJ2-2; TRBD1 matches 10 bases. V shed 0 bases and J 6 bases; nucleotides not matched to a gene: 8. Germline CDR1 reads SGHRS; CDR2 reads YFSETQ. The CDR3 is 17 amino acids. As DNA, the CDR3 is TGCGCCAGCAGCTTGGTCCCTGCTGGACAGGGGGCCGGGGAGCTGTTTTTT. It codes for CASSLVPAGQGAGELFF.

The chain links TRBV30 to TRBJ2-7; 9 bases fit TRBD1. Germline trimming cut 2 bases from V and 6 bases from J; bases unmatched to any gene: 5. Germline CDR1 reads GTSNPN; CDR2 reads SVGIG (reference sequence). The CDR3 length is 13 residues. The CDR3 nucleotides read TGTGCCTGGAGTAGCTACAGGGGGCTCGAGCAGTACTTC. Translated: CAWSSYRGLEQYF.

The chain combines TRBV11-2 with TRBJ2-3; TRBD1 agrees at 11 bases. CDR1 and CDR2 (germline): SGHAT, FQNNGV. J was trimmed by 6 bases and V by 2 bases; bases with no gene match: 13. This CDR3 has 18 residues. CDR3 residues: CASSLFRGTGGRYDTQYF. The CDR3 DNA reads TGTGCCAGCAGCTTATTTCGTGGGACAGGGGGTCGATACGATACGCAGTATTTT.

The rearrangement links TRBV28 to TRBJ1-3, with D unclear. There are 15 residues in the CDR3. CDR1 and CDR2 (germline): MDHEN, SYDVKM. Trimming took off 2 bases at V and 0 bases at J, with 8 bases between the two ends. CDR3 in amino acids: CASSLLISSGNTIYF. The CDR3, as DNA: TGTGCCAGCAGTTTACTGATTAGCTCTGGAAACACCATATATTTT.

This chain uses TRBV18 with TRBJ1-2; possible D gene TRBD1, 5 bases. This CDR3 is 13 amino acids long. Trimming took off 6 bases at V and 8 bases at J, with 16 bases between the two ends. Per the germline V gene, CDR1 is KGHSH and CDR2 is LQKENI. The DNA for the CDR3 is TGTGCCAGCTCGCTCCTTGGGGGGTCGGGCTACACCTTC. Its translation: CASSLLGGSGYTF. Based on the CDR3 plus reference TRBV18 and TRBJ1-2, the full variable domain is NAGVMQNPRHLVRRRGQEARLRCSPMKGHSHVYWYRQLPEEGLKFMVYLQKENIIDESGMPKERFSAEFPKEGPSILRIQQVVRGDSAAYFCASSLLGGSGYTFGSGTRLTVV.

This clone was counted between two and nine times. The chain carries TRBV2 and TRBJ1-2; D is perhaps TRBD1 (5 bases). The CDR3 extends over 14 amino acids. V lost 3 bases to trimming and J lost 5 bases, with 13 bases between them. Per the germline V gene, CDR1 is SNHLY and CDR2 is FYNNEI. CDR3 sequence: CASSEVGRDYGYTF. The DNA for the CDR3 is TGTGCCAGCAGTGAGGTGGGCAGGGATTATGGCTACACCTTC.

This rearrangement joins TRBV4-1 to TRBJ1-4; D is perhaps TRBD1 (5 bases). The V and J ends lost 5 bases and 16 bases respectively, with 29 bases between them. Looked up from germline, CDR1 is MGHRA and CDR2 is YSYEKL. The CDR3 is made up of 16 amino acids. CDR3 sequence (DNA): TGCGCCAGCAGCACAGGCCTTTTGGACGGAGACCCGAAGCGGTTTTTT. Protein: CASSTGLLDGDPKRFF.

This sequence joins TRBV2 and TRBJ1-1; maybe TRBD1 (5 bases). In germline, CDR1 is SNHLY, CDR2 FYNNEI. Trimming removed 3 bases from V and 3 bases from J, with 11 bases in between. The CDR3 contains 14 residues. CDR3 nucleotides: TGTGCCAGCAGTGAGGAGGGGTCGGACACTGAAGCTTTCTTT. Protein sequence: CASSEEGSDTEAFF.

The chain is built from TRBV6-2 or TRBV6-3 and TRBJ2-1, with TRBD2 matching 10 bases. V gave up 4 bases and J gave up 6 bases; unmatched junction bases: 3. Germline assignment: CDR1 MNHEY and CDR2 SVGEGT. This CDR3 has 14 amino acids. CDR3 DNA: TGTGCCAGCAGTTTAGCGGGGGGTTTCAATGAGCAGTTCTTC. Amino acid sequence: CASSLAGGFNEQFF.

This rearrangement joins TRBV11-2 to TRBJ2-5; D not resolved. The V gene's germline CDR1 is SGHAT and CDR2 FQNNGV. The V gene lost 3 bases and the J gene lost 3 bases, with 11 bases spanning the gap. The CDR3 is 14 amino acids. CDR3: CASSLASTKETQYF. The DNA for the CDR3 is TGTGCCAGCAGCTTGGCCAGTACGAAAGAGACCCAGTACTTC.

The chain recombines TRBV6-6 with TRBJ2-7; TRBD1 aligns across 12 bases. This CDR3 region has 15 residues. V shed 3 bases and J 4 bases; nucleotides not matched to a gene: 4. Germline V gives CDR1 MNHNY, CDR2 SVGAGI (reference sequence). The CDR3 reads CASSYRDRGRYEQYF. CDR3 DNA: TGTGCCAGCAGTTATCGGGACAGGGGGCGGTACGAGCAGTACTTC.

This chain joins TRBV7-9 and TRBJ2-1; TRBD2 agrees at 12 bases. The germline CDR1 and CDR2 sequences are SEHNR and FQNEAQ (reference sequence). Trimming at V came to 3 bases and at J to 0 bases, leaving 3 bases not matched to a gene. This CDR3 spans 17 amino acids. The CDR3 DNA reads as TGTGCCAGCAGCTTCACGACTAGCGGGAGCTCCTACAATGAGCAGTTCTTC. Translating gives CASSFTTSGSSYNEQFF. Full variable domain (rest looked up from reference TRBV7-9 and TRBJ2-1): DTGVSQNPRHKITKRGQNVTFRCDPISEHNRLYWYRQTLGQGPEFLTYFQNEAQLEKSRLLSDRFSAERPKGSFSTLEIQRTEQGDSAMYLCASSFTTSGSSYNEQFFGPGTRLTVL.

Only one count was recorded for this clone. The rearrangement uses TRBV5-8 and TRBJ1-2; D is possibly TRBD1 (5 bases). The V gene lost 3 bases and the J gene lost 1 base, with 13 bases spanning the gap. Per germline, CDR1 SGHTS and CDR2 YDEGEE. CDR3 length: 15 residues. CDR3 sequence reads: CASSSGRQYNYGYTF. Written as DNA, the CDR3 is TGTGCCAGCAGCTCCGGGCGACAGTATAACTATGGCTACACCTTC. The full variable domain, completed using reference TRBV5-8 and TRBJ1-2, is EAGVTQSPTHLIKTRGQQATLRCSPISGHTSVYWYQQALGLGLQFLLWYDEGEERNRGNFPPRFSGRQFPNYSSELNVNALELEDSALYLCASSSGRQYNYGYTFGSGTRLTVV.

The chain joins TRBV19 to TRBJ1-2, with 8 bases fitting TRBD1. This CDR3 region has 15 residues. After removal of 4 bases from V and 6 bases from J, the junction contained 10 bases not matched to a gene. Germline V gene sequence: CDR1 LNHDA, CDR2 SQIVND (reference sequence). The CDR3 is CASSNTPTGGDGYTF. CDR3 nucleotide sequence: TGTGCCAGTAGTAACACCCCCACAGGGGGAGATGGCTACACCTTC.

Only one count was recorded for this clone. V gene TRBV11-2 combines with J gene TRBJ2-5; TRBD2 is a possible D gene (8 bases). This CDR3 has 16 amino acids. The V and J ends lost 5 bases and 2 bases respectively, with 18 bases between them. Germline V gives CDR1 SGHAT, CDR2 FQNNGV. CDR3 region: CASSHREGARQETQYF. CDR3 in DNA: TGTGCCAGCAGCCATCGGGAGGGGGCGAGGCAAGAGACCCAGTACTTC. The full variable domain, its missing parts supplied by reference TRBV11-2 and TRBJ2-5, is EAGVAQSPRYKIIEKRQSVAFWCNPISGHATLYWYQQILGQGPKLLIQFQNNGVVDDSQLPKDRFSAERLKGVDSTLKIQPAKLEDSAVYLCASSHREGARQETQYFGPGTRLLVL.